This T cell receptor (beta chain) appears in the sequencing data of a study of blood T cell repertoires in COVID-19. The wider study: Samples came from the United States, Italy and Spain, spanning acute and convalescent COVID-19. T cells, B-cell-depleted T cells, or PBMCs provided the cDNA or gDNA that served as material.

Only in-frame clones appear in the TCRdb table, and some are missing; sequencing was by immunoSEQ multiplex PCR. The data hold 250,000 to 300,000 clones, with approximately 88% observed a single time. This CDR3 is 14 amino acids long. CDR1 SEHNR and CDR2 FQNEAQ come from the germline V gene (reference sequence). Trimming shortened V by 5 bases and J by 6 bases, and 16 bases separated the two germline ends. The participants were between roughly 18 and 89 years old and came from 24 US areas. Allocation to cohorts depended on clinical history reported by the participants. This TCR came from a woman in her twenties or thirties who had recovered from COVID-19. Sequencing input: PBMCs or T cells enriched from blood (not recorded which). The rearrangement links TRBV7-9 to TRBJ1-1, with D perhaps TRBD1 (5 bases). The CDR3 loop reads CASSPGGWSAEAFF. The CDR3, as DNA: TGTGCCAGCAGCCCGGGGGGGTGGAGCGCTGAAGCTTTCTTT.